A selection of T cell receptor beta chains follows, all from one sample in a study of T cell responses to AZD1222 COVID-19 vaccine. The repertoire was sequenced with immunoSEQ multiplex PCR; TCRdb's copy has only in-frame clones and lacks some. The data contain about 99,000 clones, 75% to 90% of them singletons. The specimen was peripheral blood, collected on day 0 of AZD1222 vaccination. The receptors come from an adult in good health. CDR3s include the opening cysteine and the closing phenylalanine or tryptophan. The order of the fields is clone size, D gene, V gene, J gene, CDR3 DNA, CDR3 protein. A D gene is named only where the DNA matches it firmly. Clone size appears in some rows only: once, few, many, or a class for an expanded clone.

size: .
D: TRBD2
V: TRBV7-2
J: TRBJ2-5
DNA: TGTGCCAGCAGCCCCGGTCTAGCGGTCCAAGAGACCCAGTACTTC
CDR3: CASSPGLAVQETQYF

size: .
D: .
V: TRBV12-5
J: TRBJ1-1
DNA: TGTGCTAGTGGTTTGCAGGGGAGGGACACTGAAGCTTTCTTT
CDR3: CASGLQGRDTEAFF

size: .
D: .
V: TRBV7-2
J: TRBJ1-1
DNA: TGTGCCAGCAGCTTCCCCATGAACACTGAAGCTTTCTTT
CDR3: CASSFPMNTEAFF

size: few
D: TRBD1
V: TRBV5-1
J: TRBJ2-7
DNA: TGCGCCAGCGATCCGGGACAGGGGAGGACCTACGAGCAGTACTTC
CDR3: CASDPGQGRTYEQYF

size: .
D: TRBD1
V: TRBV2
J: TRBJ2-2
DNA: TGTGCCAGCAGAGTAACAGGGGTCACCGGGGAGCTGTTTTTT
CDR3: CASRVTGVTGELFF

size: .
D: .
V: TRBV6-5
J: TRBJ2-5
DNA: TGTGCCAGCAGTTACTCGAGCGCTGAAGAGACCCAGTACTTC
CDR3: CASSYSSAEETQYF

size: few
D: TRBD1
V: TRBV2
J: TRBJ1-5
DNA: TGTGCCAGCAGTACCTCTCTCGAAGGGGGACAGTATAGCAATCAGCCCCAGCATTTT
CDR3: CASSTSLEGGQYSNQPQHF

size: .
D: TRBD1
V: TRBV7-6
J: TRBJ1-6
DNA: TGTGCCAGCAGCTTGCGTCCGGGACAGGGCGGCTCACCCCTCCACTTT
CDR3: CASSLRPGQGGSPLHF

size: .
D: .
V: TRBV6-5
J: TRBJ2-7
DNA: TGTGCCAGCAGACCTCCGCAGGACTACGAGCAGTACTTC
CDR3: CASRPPQDYEQYF

size: .
D: TRBD2
V: TRBV11-3
J: TRBJ2-1
DNA: TGTGCCAGCAGCCTAGGACTAGCGGGAGAACAGTTCTTC
CDR3: CASSLGLAGEQFF

size: .
D: TRBD1
V: TRBV9
J: TRBJ2-6
DNA: TGTGCCAGCAGCGGAACTGGACAGGTCAACGTCCTGACTTTC
CDR3: CASSGTGQVNVLTF

size: .
D: .
V: TRBV7-9
J: TRBJ1-1
DNA: TGTGCCAGCAGCCAGAACACTGAAGCTTTCTTT
CDR3: CASSQNTEAFF

size: .
D: .
V: TRBV6-6
J: TRBJ1-2
DNA: TGTGCCAGCACCTCGCCAGGGACAAAAGGGGATGGCTACACCTTC
CDR3: CASTSPGTKGDGYTF

size: .
D: .
V: TRBV27
J: TRBJ2-1
DNA: TGTGCCAGCAGTTCTCTCACTAGGAATGAGCAGTTCTTC
CDR3: CASSSLTRNEQFF

size: .
D: .
V: TRBV7-3
J: TRBJ1-1
DNA: TGTGCCAGCAGCCCAACAATAAACACTGAAGCTTTCTTT
CDR3: CASSPTINTEAFF

size: .
D: TRBD2
V: TRBV6-2/TRBV6-3
J: TRBJ2-4
DNA: TGTGCCAGCAGTTACTCGACCACACTAGCGGTAGCCAAAAACATTCAGTACTTC
CDR3: CASSYSTTLAVAKNIQYF

size: few
D: .
V: TRBV7-3
J: TRBJ2-3
DNA: TGTGCCAGCAGCCCCGAAGGGATTAGCACAGATACGCAGTATTTT
CDR3: CASSPEGISTDTQYF

size: .
D: TRBD1
V: TRBV7-3
J: TRBJ1-2
DNA: TGTGCCAGCAGCCGGGACAGGGGGGCCAACTATGGCTACACCTTC
CDR3: CASSRDRGANYGYTF

size: once
D: .
V: TRBV7-2
J: TRBJ1-4
DNA: TGTGCCAGCAGCTTCCAGGGGAGTAATGAAAAACTGTTTTTT
CDR3: CASSFQGSNEKLFF

size: .
D: .
V: TRBV12-3/TRBV12-4
J: TRBJ2-3
DNA: TGTGCCAGCAGTTTTAGTACAGATACGCAGTATTTT
CDR3: CASSFSTDTQYF

size: .
D: TRBD1
V: TRBV7-8
J: TRBJ2-1
DNA: TGTGCCAGCAGCTTAGCTCCGGGACAGGGCTACAATGAGCAGTTCTTC
CDR3: CASSLAPGQGYNEQFF

size: once
D: TRBD1
V: TRBV5-1
J: TRBJ2-1
DNA: TGCGCCAGCAGCTTGCCGGGACAGGGCTACAATGAGCAGTTCTTC
CDR3: CASSLPGQGYNEQFF

size: .
D: TRBD2
V: TRBV7-2
J: TRBJ2-3
DNA: TGTGCCAGCAGCTTAGCCGGACTAGCGAGGACCACAGATACGCAGTATTTT
CDR3: CASSLAGLARTTDTQYF

size: .
D: .
V: TRBV6-5
J: TRBJ2-6
DNA: TGTGCCAGCAGTAGAGTTGCGGGGGCCAACGTCCTGACTTTC
CDR3: CASSRVAGANVLTF

size: once
D: .
V: TRBV7-8
J: TRBJ1-1
DNA: TGTGCCAGCAGCCAAACGACGGGCAGGGGAGCTTTCTTT
CDR3: CASSQTTGRGAFF

size: .
D: TRBD1
V: TRBV24-1
J: TRBJ1-5
DNA: TGTGCCACCAGTCGACAGGGACTAGGGCCCCAGCATTTT
CDR3: CATSRQGLGPQHF

size: .
D: TRBD1
V: TRBV6-2/TRBV6-3
J: TRBJ1-2
DNA: TGTGCCAGCAGCGAACAGGGGTTTTATGGCTACACCTTC
CDR3: CASSEQGFYGYTF

size: .
D: .
V: TRBV29-1
J: TRBJ1-5
DNA: TGCAGCGTTGAGTTTCAACCCAATCAGCCCCAGCATTTT
CDR3: CSVEFQPNQPQHF

size: .
D: TRBD2
V: TRBV15
J: TRBJ2-7
DNA: TGTGCCACCAGCTCGACTAGCGGGAGTGGCGAGCAGTACTTC
CDR3: CATSSTSGSGEQYF

size: .
D: .
V: TRBV27
J: TRBJ1-1
DNA: TGTGCCAGCAGTTTAGGGGCAGGCCTGAACACTGAAGCTTTCTTT
CDR3: CASSLGAGLNTEAFF

size: once
D: .
V: TRBV18
J: TRBJ1-6
DNA: TGTGCCAGCTCACCCCCGGTCCGGGACGCCAATTCACCCCTCCACTTT
CDR3: CASSPPVRDANSPLHF

size: .
D: .
V: TRBV10-3
J: TRBJ1-2
DNA: TGTGCCATCAGTGAGTCGAGGCAGAACTTTAACTATGGCTACACCTTC
CDR3: CAISESRQNFNYGYTF

size: .
D: .
V: TRBV19
J: TRBJ1-5
DNA: TGTGCCAGTAGTATAGTACTTGAAAATCAGCCCCAGCATTTT
CDR3: CASSIVLENQPQHF

size: .
D: TRBD2
V: TRBV7-2
J: TRBJ2-7
DNA: TGTGCCAGCAGCTTAGTGGGAGGGTCAGACGAGCAGTACTTC
CDR3: CASSLVGGSDEQYF

size: .
D: .
V: TRBV11-2
J: TRBJ2-5
DNA: TGTGCCAGCAGCTCTCGAATAGCCGGCGAGACCCAGTACTTC
CDR3: CASSSRIAGETQYF

size: .
D: TRBD1
V: TRBV6-5
J: TRBJ1-2
DNA: TGTGCCAGCGGCGAGACAGGGAAAGTCTATGGCTACACCTTC
CDR3: CASGETGKVYGYTF

size: .
D: .
V: TRBV28
J: TRBJ1-5
DNA: TGTGCCAGCAGTTTCCCCCCACTTCAGCCCCAGCATTTT
CDR3: CASSFPPLQPQHF

size: .
D: .
V: TRBV7-3
J: TRBJ2-3
DNA: TGTGCCAGCAGCTTAACACCTCCAAACTACGGGTCGAGGAGCACAGATACGCAGTATTTT
CDR3: CASSLTPPNYGSRSTDTQYF

size: once
D: TRBD1
V: TRBV3-1/TRBV3-2
J: TRBJ2-3
DNA: TGTGCCAGCAGCCAGGGACAGACTAAGAATACGCAGTATTTT
CDR3: CASSQGQTKNTQYF

size: once
D: TRBD2
V: TRBV24-1
J: TRBJ2-5
DNA: TGTGCCACCAGTGGGGGAGGGGCCCAAGAGACCCAGTACTTC
CDR3: CATSGGGAQETQYF

size: .
D: .
V: TRBV19
J: TRBJ1-2
DNA: TGTGCCAGTAGTGTAGGGTTAAAGGACTATGGCTACACCTTC
CDR3: CASSVGLKDYGYTF

size: .
D: .
V: TRBV19
J: TRBJ1-4
DNA: TGTGCCAGTCCGACACCACATAATGAAAAACTGTTTTTT
CDR3: CASPTPHNEKLFF

size: .
D: .
V: TRBV10-3
J: TRBJ2-5
DNA: TGTGCCATCAGCCACCAGGTTGGGGAGACCCAGTACTTC
CDR3: CAISHQVGETQYF

size: .
D: .
V: TRBV3-1/TRBV3-2
J: TRBJ2-1
DNA: TGTGCCAGCAGCCAATCGGGGAATGAGCAGTTCTTC
CDR3: CASSQSGNEQFF

size: .
D: .
V: TRBV5-1
J: TRBJ1-1
DNA: TGCGCCAGCAGCTTGAACAGGGAAGCTTTCTTT
CDR3: CASSLNREAFF

size: .
D: .
V: TRBV11-3
J: TRBJ2-7
DNA: TGTGCCAGCAGCCCCGGTGTAGCGTACTTC
CDR3: CASSPGVAYF

size: few
D: .
V: TRBV9
J: TRBJ2-2
DNA: TGTGCCAGCAGCGTTTCTCGGTTAGGGACACCGAACACCGGGGAGCTGTTTTTT
CDR3: CASSVSRLGTPNTGELFF

size: .
D: .
V: TRBV27
J: TRBJ2-3
DNA: TGTGCCAGCAGTTCCGCCGGGAGCGATACGCAGTATTTT
CDR3: CASSSAGSDTQYF

size: once
D: .
V: TRBV5-1
J: TRBJ1-2
DNA: TGCGCCAGCAGCTCGGGTCCTCTGTCCGACAGGGGCTACACCTTC
CDR3: CASSSGPLSDRGYTF

size: .
D: .
V: TRBV5-1
J: TRBJ1-1
DNA: TGCGCCAGCAGCCTACAGGCTACTTCGAACACTGAAGCTTTCTTT
CDR3: CASSLQATSNTEAFF

size: .
D: TRBD1
V: TRBV11-2
J: TRBJ2-7
DNA: TGTGCCAGCAGCTTAGGGGCAGGGGGAGTTTACGAGCAGTACTTC
CDR3: CASSLGAGGVYEQYF

size: .
D: TRBD2
V: TRBV19
J: TRBJ2-2
DNA: TGTGCCAGTAGTATGGTGACTAGCGGTGGGGAGCTGTTTTTT
CDR3: CASSMVTSGGELFF

size: .
D: .
V: TRBV18
J: TRBJ1-1
DNA: TGTGCCAGCTCACCAGATCGGTCCTCGAACACTGAAGCTTTCTTT
CDR3: CASSPDRSSNTEAFF

size: .
D: .
V: TRBV2
J: TRBJ1-5
DNA: TGTGCCAGCACCGAAAGGGGGGCCGATCAGCCCCAGCATTTT
CDR3: CASTERGADQPQHF

size: .
D: .
V: TRBV11-2
J: TRBJ1-3
DNA: TGTGCCAGCAGCCCCCCTGCGCGTTCTTCTTCCTCTGGAAACACCATATATTTT
CDR3: CASSPPARSSSSGNTIYF